What follows are 27 T cell receptor beta chains derived from one specimen sequenced in a study of T cells after yellow fever vaccination (dated by TCRdb to about 2019). What the treatment or condition label conveys for this sample: live attenuated yellow fever vaccine strain. Receptor libraries were prepared by 5' RACE. Reads for this sample came from an Illumina HiSeq 2500. TCRdb redid the processing of the public reads, applying fastp at Q25 and MiXCR, and retained in-frame beta chains. Identical CDR3 protein sequences are pooled into one entry, listed with their most common genes and DNA. The sample yields some 560,000 distinct CDR3 sequences; roughly 19% were counted once. Jointly, the top ten make up approximately 15% of the sample. The sample was PBMCs, taken 15 days after the yellow fever booster vaccination. All receptors come from a man under 40 who received the YFV17D yellow fever vaccine.

This clonotype appeared a few times. J is TRBJ1-1 and V is TRBV7-2; D unclear. Germline CDR1 is SGHTA and CDR2 is FQGNSA. The CDR3 has 13 residues. The V gene lost 2 bases and the J gene lost 4 bases, with 8 bases spanning the gap. The CDR3 DNA sequence: TGTGCCAGCAGCTTAACAACAGTCACTGAAGCTTTCTTT. This encodes CASSLTTVTEAFF. The full variable domain, its missing parts supplied by reference TRBV7-2 and TRBJ1-1, is GAGVSQSPSNKVTEKGKDVELRCDPISGHTALYWYRQSLGQGLEFLIYFQGNSAPDKSGLPSDRFSAERTGGSVSTLTIQRTQQEDSAVYLCASSLTTVTEAFFGQGTRLTVV.

This clonotype was counted between two and nine times. The V call is TRBV5-1, the J call TRBJ2-1; D is tentatively TRBD1 or TRBD2 (5 bases each). CDR3 length equals 15 residues. CDR1 and CDR2 from the germline V gene are SGHRS and YFSETQ. The V and J ends lost 0 bases and 5 bases respectively, with 12 bases between them. This CDR3 is CASSLVQGANNEQFF. CDR3 coding DNA: TGCGCCAGCAGCTTGGTGCAGGGAGCTAACAATGAGCAGTTCTTC.

Comment on this clonotype: A read error may produce the germline difference seen at one junction end. The J gene is TRBJ1-1, the V gene TRBV18; D unresolved. This CDR3 is built from 13 residues. CDR1 KGHSH and CDR2 LQKENI come from the germline V gene. The CDR3 bases are TGTGCCAGCTCACCAGGCCTAGTACGGGGAATCCCGTTT. This sequence encodes CASSPGLVRGIPF.

V usage is TRBV5-8 and J usage is TRBJ2-5, with D possibly being TRBD1 (7 bases). CDR3 length equals 13 residues. V shed 9 bases and J shed 2 bases, with 14 bases lying between them. Germline CDR1 and CDR2: SGHTS and YDEGEE. CDR3 sequence: CATPGGLQETQYF. CDR3 in DNA: TGTGCCACGCCAGGGGGACTGCAAGAGACCCAGTACTTC.

This clonotype came up a few times. V is TRBV9 and J is TRBJ2-7; D is undetermined. The CDR3 extends over 15 amino acids. CDR1 is SGDLS and CDR2 is YYNGEE in the germline V gene. Trimming took 0 bases from V and 5 from J, leaving 15 bases between them. The CDR3 is CASSVGAVGWDEQYF. The CDR3, as DNA: TGTGCCAGCAGCGTAGGGGCCGTGGGGTGGGACGAGCAGTACTTC.

The table lists this clonotype with a few counts. The CDR3 DNA reads TGTGCCAGCAGCCCCTGGACAGGGGAGGACTATGGCTACACCTTC. It yields the protein CASSPWTGEDYGYTF. The chain recombines TRBV11-2 with TRBJ1-2; 9 bases map to TRBD1. The CDR3 loop spans 15 amino acids. V lost 5 bases, J lost 3 bases, and 7 bases stayed unmatched. Germline CDR1 is SGHAT and CDR2 is FQNNGV.

This rearrangement joins TRBV6-5 to TRBJ2-1; D might be TRBD2 (6 bases). From germline, CDR1 is MNHEY and CDR2 SVGAGI. The CDR3 sequence is 11 residues long. V dropped 6 bases and J dropped 9 bases, with 9 bases sitting between them. The CDR3 DNA is TGTGCCAGCAGATACGGGAGTGAGCAGTTCTTC. This encodes CASRYGSEQFF.

The CDR3 protein is CASSRTSGAGTDTQYF. DNA for the CDR3: TGTGCCAGCTCTCGGACTAGCGGTGCCGGCACAGATACGCAGTATTTT. The rearrangement links TRBV18 to TRBJ2-3, with TRBD2 matching over 10 bases. This CDR3 region has 16 residues. Trimming removed 6 bases from V and 1 base from J; junction bases left unmatched: 7. Germline V gives CDR1 KGHSH, CDR2 LQKENI.

The table lists this clonotype with a few counts. J is TRBJ1-3 and V is TRBV12-3 or TRBV12-4; D remains ambiguous. Trimming removed 11 bases at V and 4 bases at J, with 9 bases between. The CDR3 runs to 11 residues. CDR3 loop: CAGTTGNTIYF. CDR3 nucleotides: TGTGCCGGCACGACAGGAAACACCATATATTTT.

The rearrangement uses TRBV6-1 and TRBJ2-4; 7 bases map to TRBD2. There are 18 residues in the CDR3. V lost 6 bases to trimming and J lost 2 bases; unmatched junction nucleotides: 16. CDR1 is MNHNS, CDR2 SASEGT, per germline. CDR3 loop: CASSPPLIGGEPKNIQYF. The CDR3 bases are TGTGCCAGCAGCCCGCCCTTAATTGGGGGGGAACCCAAAAACATTCAGTACTTC.

The V gene is TRBV7-2, the J gene TRBJ2-7; D is uncertain. The CDR3 runs 15 residues. Trimming left V 3 bases short and J 2 bases short, with 14 bases between. Per germline, CDR1 SGHTA and CDR2 FQGNSA. This chain's CDR3 is CASSFSGWGPYEQYF. In DNA, the CDR3 is TGTGCCAGCAGCTTTAGTGGTTGGGGTCCCTACGAGCAGTACTTC.

The chain combines TRBV5-6 with TRBJ2-5; no firm D call. From germline, CDR1 is SGHDT and CDR2 YYEEEE. This CDR3 has 13 amino acids. The V gene lost 4 bases and the J gene lost 4 bases, with 11 bases spanning the gap. The DNA for the CDR3 is TGTGCCAGCAGCGACGGCCCAACAGAGACCCAGTACTTC. Its translation: CASSDGPTETQYF.

In this sample, this clonotype turned up a few times. The chain links TRBV9 to TRBJ2-7; the D is unclear. The length of the CDR3 is 13 residues. Between the trimmed V and J ends, which lost 2 bases and 5 bases, there was a span of 11 bases. Germline-derived CDR1 and CDR2 are SGDLS and YYNGEE. CDR3 nucleotides: TGTGCCAGCAGCGTCGGGTACTTCCACGAGCAGTACTTC. As protein: CASSVGYFHEQYF.

V and J are TRBV5-4 and TRBJ2-3; 7 bases agree with TRBD1. V lost 0 bases, J lost 4 bases, and 5 bases stayed unmatched. The CDR3 has 15 amino acids. CDR1 and CDR2 (germline): SGHNT, YYREEE (reference sequence). CDR3 in DNA: TGTGCCAGCAGCTTGGCTGGACAGGTCTCAGATACGCAGTATTTT. Translating it yields CASSLAGQVSDTQYF.

The DNA of the CDR3 is TGTGCCAGCGGGGTTTCTAGCGGGAGCTACAATGAGCAGTTCTTC. Translated: CASGVSSGSYNEQFF. J is TRBJ2-1 and V is TRBV14, with 10 bases fitting TRBD2. The germline gives CDR1 SGHDN, CDR2 FVKESK. The junction had 7 bases not matched to a gene; V was cut back by 8 bases and J by 3 bases. The CDR3 totals 15 residues.

This clonotype was counted many times. This sequence joins TRBV4-3 and TRBJ2-1; D is perhaps TRBD1 (7 bases). The CDR3 spans 16 residues. V lost 0 bases, J lost 9 bases, and 18 bases lay in between. Germline V lookup: CDR1 LGHNA, CDR2 YSLEER. Here the CDR3 DNA reads TGCGCCAGCAGCCAAGAGAGGACAGGAGGGATTGGTGAGCAGTTCTTC. Its protein is CASSQERTGGIGEQFF.

The chain carries TRBV7-2 and TRBJ2-3; TRBD2 matches at 13 bases. Germline-derived CDR1 and CDR2 are SGHTA and FQGNSA. The ends lost 5 bases at V and 1 base at J; junction bases unmatched: 3. The CDR3 runs to 16 residues. The DNA of the CDR3 is TGTGCCAGCAGCGACGGACTAGCGGGAGGCACAGATACGCAGTATTTT. It yields the protein CASSDGLAGGTDTQYF.

The V gene is TRBV3-1, the J gene TRBJ2-1; D not resolved. CDR1 LGHDT and CDR2 YNNKEL come from the germline V gene (reference sequence). This CDR3 region has 15 residues. The V gene lost 2 bases and the J gene lost 5 bases, with 13 bases spanning the gap. CDR3 residues: CASSQSQTLNNEQFF. The CDR3 region has the DNA TGTGCCAGCAGCCAAAGCCAAACGCTTAACAATGAGCAGTTCTTC.

This clonotype was counted a few times. This sequence joins TRBV30 and TRBJ2-7; 7 positions match TRBD1. The J segment lost 1 base and the V segment lost 3 bases, leaving 6 bases of the junction unmatched. CDR3 length: 14 amino acids. Looked up from germline, CDR1 is GTSNPN and CDR2 is SVGIG (reference sequence). CDR3 sequence: CAWRRQGVSYEQYF. CDR3 DNA: TGTGCCTGGAGACGACAGGGAGTTTCCTACGAGCAGTACTTC.

Here the CDR3 DNA reads TGTGCCAGTAGGCCCCCAGGGGAGGAGACCCAGTACTTC. This codes for CASRPPGEETQYF. The chain is built from TRBV19 and TRBJ2-5; TRBD1 is a possible D gene (6 bases). This CDR3 comprises 13 residues. Germline loops: CDR1 LNHDA, CDR2 SQIVND (reference sequence). Between the trimmed V and J ends, which lost 6 bases and 5 bases, there was a span of 13 bases. Full variable domain (remainder filled in from reference TRBV19 and TRBJ2-5): DGGITQSPKYLFRKEGQNVTLSCEQNLNHDAMYWYRQDPGQGLRLIYYSQIVNDFQKGDIAEGYSVSREKKESFPLTVTSAQKNPTAFYLCASRPPGEETQYFGPGTRLLVL.

CDR3 bases: TGTGCCAGCAGCGTGGACGGAGCGAACACCGGGGAGCTGTTTTTT. Translating gives CASSVDGANTGELFF. This sequence joins TRBV7-2 and TRBJ2-2; D not certain. Trimming cost V 5 bases and J 0 bases, with 10 bases left between them. The germline V gene has CDR1 SGHTA and CDR2 FQGNSA. The CDR3 is made up of 15 amino acids.

This clonotype was seen only a few times. The J gene is TRBJ2-5, the V gene TRBV5-1, with D possibly matching TRBD2 (6 bases). Trimming took 3 bases from V and 2 from J, leaving 8 bases between them. The germline CDR1 and CDR2 sequences are SGHRS and YFSETQ. This CDR3 contains 13 residues. In DNA form, the CDR3 reads TGCGCCAGCAGCTGGGGGGAACAAGAGACCCAGTACTTC. This encodes CASSWGEQETQYF.

This rearrangement joins TRBV14 to TRBJ1-3; the D is unclear. Germline V gives CDR1 SGHDN, CDR2 FVKESK. The CDR3 has 14 amino acids. The ends were cut back, 0 bases at V and 4 bases at J, with 7 bases in the middle. Here the CDR3 reads CASSQDVIGNTIYF. The CDR3 DNA sequence: TGTGCCAGCAGCCAAGATGTAATCGGAAACACCATATATTTT.

This clonotype was seen only a few times. J is TRBJ2-7 and V is TRBV24-1; 9 bases fit TRBD2. The CDR3 length is 14 residues. The germline gives CDR1 KGHDR, CDR2 SFDVKD. J was trimmed by 5 bases and V by 4 bases; bases with no gene match: 5. The CDR3 region has the DNA TGTGCCACCAGTGAAGCGGGAGGAGGTGACGAGCAGTACTTC. This codes for CATSEAGGGDEQYF.

The chain links TRBV12-3 or TRBV12-4 to TRBJ2-5; D remains ambiguous. V lost 5 bases and J lost 2, with 12 bases in between. The CDR3 runs to 14 residues. In DNA form, the CDR3 reads TGTGCCAGCAGTACGGCGCCCACGCAAGAGACCCAGTACTTC. This gives the protein CASSTAPTQETQYF.

The chain couples TRBV6-2 or TRBV6-3 to TRBJ2-1, with 9 nucleotides matching TRBD1. CDR1 is MNHEY, CDR2 SVGEGT, per germline. This CDR3 comprises 14 residues. The V and J ends lost 6 bases and 7 bases, in that order; junction bases with no gene match: 7. CDR3 sequence reads: CASSRDRALNEQFF. CDR3 DNA sequence: TGTGCCAGCAGCCGGGACAGGGCCCTTAATGAGCAGTTCTTC.

This clonotype was seen more than once but under ten times. V and J are TRBV9 and TRBJ2-1, with 8 bases matching TRBD2. CDR1 and CDR2 (germline): SGDLS, YYNGEE. The CDR3 runs to 15 residues. After removal of 0 bases from V and 5 bases from J, the junction contained 4 bases not matched to a gene. The CDR3 region is CASSVGGTSNNEQFF. Written as DNA, the CDR3 is TGTGCCAGCAGCGTAGGAGGGACTAGTAACAATGAGCAGTTCTTC. Combining the CDR3 with reference TRBV9 and TRBJ2-1 gives the whole variable domain DSGVTQTPKHLITATGQRVTLRCSPRSGDLSVYWYQQSLDQGLQFLIQYYNGEERAKGNILERFSAQQFPDLHSELNLSSLELGDSALYFCASSVGGTSNNEQFFGPGTRLTVL.